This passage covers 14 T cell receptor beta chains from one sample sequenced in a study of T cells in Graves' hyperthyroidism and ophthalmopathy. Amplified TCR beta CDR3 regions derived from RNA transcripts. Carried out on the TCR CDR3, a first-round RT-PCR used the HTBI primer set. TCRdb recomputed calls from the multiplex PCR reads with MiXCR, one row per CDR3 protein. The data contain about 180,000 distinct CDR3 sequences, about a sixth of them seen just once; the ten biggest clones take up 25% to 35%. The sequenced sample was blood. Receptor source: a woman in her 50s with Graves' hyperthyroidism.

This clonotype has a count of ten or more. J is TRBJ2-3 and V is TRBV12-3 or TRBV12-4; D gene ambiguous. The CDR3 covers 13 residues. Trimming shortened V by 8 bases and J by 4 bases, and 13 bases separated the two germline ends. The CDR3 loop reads CASGLEVPDTQYF. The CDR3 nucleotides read TGTGCCAGCGGGCTAGAAGTCCCAGATACGCAGTATTTT.

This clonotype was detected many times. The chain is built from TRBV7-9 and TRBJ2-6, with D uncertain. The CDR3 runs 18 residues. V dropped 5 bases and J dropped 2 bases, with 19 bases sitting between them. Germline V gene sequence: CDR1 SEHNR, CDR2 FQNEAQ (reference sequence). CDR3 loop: CASSPYRPPFPGANVLTF. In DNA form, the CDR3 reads TGTGCCAGCAGCCCCTACCGTCCTCCGTTCCCTGGGGCCAACGTCCTGACTTTC.

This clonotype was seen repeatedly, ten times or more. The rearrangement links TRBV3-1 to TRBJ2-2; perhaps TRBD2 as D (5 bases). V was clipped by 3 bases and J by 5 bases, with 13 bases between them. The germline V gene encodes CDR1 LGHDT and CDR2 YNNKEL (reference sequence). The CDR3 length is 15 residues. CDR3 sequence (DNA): TGTGCCAGCAGCCATTTCGATCGGGGAACCGGGGAGCTGTTTTTT. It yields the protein CASSHFDRGTGELFF.

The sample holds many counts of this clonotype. The CDR3, as DNA: TGCAGTGCTAGAGACCACCACCGGCGTACTGAAGCTTTCTTT. Protein sequence: CSARDHHRRTEAFF. The chain couples TRBV20-1 to TRBJ1-1, with no clear D. Trimming removed 0 bases from V and 5 bases from J, with 13 bases in between. CDR1 is DFQATT and CDR2 is SNEGSKA in the germline V gene (reference sequence). This CDR3 has 14 residues.

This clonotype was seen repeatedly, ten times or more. The CDR3 region is CASSFRQGLTEAFF. CDR3 bases: TGTGCCAGCAGTTTTCGACAGGGGCTAACTGAAGCTTTCTTT. The chain recombines TRBV2 with TRBJ1-1; 8 positions match TRBD1. The CDR3 covers 14 residues. Germline V gene sequence: CDR1 SNHLY, CDR2 FYNNEI. The ends lost 5 bases at V and 5 bases at J; junction bases unmatched: 7.

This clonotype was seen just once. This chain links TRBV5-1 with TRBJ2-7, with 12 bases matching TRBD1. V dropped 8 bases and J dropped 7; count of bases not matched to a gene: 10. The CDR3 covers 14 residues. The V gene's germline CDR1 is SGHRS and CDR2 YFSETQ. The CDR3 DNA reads TGCGCCAGTTCTCCGGGACAGGGGGCTGGGGAGCAGTACTTC. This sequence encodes CASSPGQGAGEQYF.

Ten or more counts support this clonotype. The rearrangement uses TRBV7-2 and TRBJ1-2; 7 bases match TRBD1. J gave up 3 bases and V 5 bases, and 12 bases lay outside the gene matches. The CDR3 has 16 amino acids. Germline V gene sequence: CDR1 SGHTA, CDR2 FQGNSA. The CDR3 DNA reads TGTGCCAGCAGCCCAGGGTTCAGGGGGTCGGACTATGGCTACACCTTC. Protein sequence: CASSPGFRGSDYGYTF. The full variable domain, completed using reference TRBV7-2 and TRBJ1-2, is GAGVSQSPSNKVTEKGKDVELRCDPISGHTALYWYRQSLGQGLEFLIYFQGNSAPDKSGLPSDRFSAERTGGSVSTLTIQRTQQEDSAVYLCASSPGFRGSDYGYTFGSGTRLTVV.

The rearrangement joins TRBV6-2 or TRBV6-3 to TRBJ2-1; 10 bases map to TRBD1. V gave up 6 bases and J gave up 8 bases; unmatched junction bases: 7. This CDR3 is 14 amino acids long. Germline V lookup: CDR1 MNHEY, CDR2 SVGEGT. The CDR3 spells CASRPPGQGYEQFF. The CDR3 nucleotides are TGTGCCAGCAGGCCACCGGGACAGGGGTATGAGCAGTTCTTC.

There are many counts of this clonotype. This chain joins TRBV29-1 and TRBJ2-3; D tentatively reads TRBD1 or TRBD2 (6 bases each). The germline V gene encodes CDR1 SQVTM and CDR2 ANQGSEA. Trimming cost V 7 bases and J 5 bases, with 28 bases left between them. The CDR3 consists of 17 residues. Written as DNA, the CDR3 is TGCAGCGCTGGAGTATGGGGGGCACTTTCTCGACAAGATACGCAGTATTTT. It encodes CSAGVWGALSRQDTQYF.

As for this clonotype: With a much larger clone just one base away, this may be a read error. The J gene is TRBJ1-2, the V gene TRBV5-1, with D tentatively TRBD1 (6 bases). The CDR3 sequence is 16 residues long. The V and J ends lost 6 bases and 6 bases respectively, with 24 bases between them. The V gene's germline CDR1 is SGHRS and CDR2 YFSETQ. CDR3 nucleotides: TGCGCCAGCAACCTGGAGAGGGGGGCAGGGCGAAATGGCTACACCTTC. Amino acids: CASNLERGAGRNGYTF.

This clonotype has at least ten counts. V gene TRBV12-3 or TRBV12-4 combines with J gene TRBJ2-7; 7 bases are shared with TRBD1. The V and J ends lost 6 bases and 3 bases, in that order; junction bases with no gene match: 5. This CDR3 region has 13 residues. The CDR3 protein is CASREGGRYEQYF. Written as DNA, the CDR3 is TGTGCCAGCAGGGAAGGGGGCCGCTACGAGCAGTACTTC.

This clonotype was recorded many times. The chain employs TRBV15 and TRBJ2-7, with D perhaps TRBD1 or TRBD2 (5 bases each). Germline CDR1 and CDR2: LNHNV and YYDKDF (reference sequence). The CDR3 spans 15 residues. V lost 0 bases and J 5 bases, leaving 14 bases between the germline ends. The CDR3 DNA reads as TGTGCCACCAGCAGAGAGGGCAGGGAGAGCGACGAGCAGTACTTC. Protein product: CATSREGRESDEQYF.

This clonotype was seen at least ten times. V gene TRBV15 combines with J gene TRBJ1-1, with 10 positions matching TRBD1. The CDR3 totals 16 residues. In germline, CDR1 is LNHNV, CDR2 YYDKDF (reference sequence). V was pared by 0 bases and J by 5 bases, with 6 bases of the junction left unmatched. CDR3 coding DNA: TGTGCCACCAGCAGAGAAAGAGACAGGGGGCAGACTGAAGCTTTCTTT. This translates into CATSRERDRGQTEAFF.

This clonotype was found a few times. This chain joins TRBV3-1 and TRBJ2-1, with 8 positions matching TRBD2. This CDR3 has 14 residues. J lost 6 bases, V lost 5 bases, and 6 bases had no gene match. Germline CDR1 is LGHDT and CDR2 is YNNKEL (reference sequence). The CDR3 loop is CASSLLSGGNEQFF. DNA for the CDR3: TGTGCCAGCAGCTTATTAAGCGGGGGCAATGAGCAGTTCTTC.